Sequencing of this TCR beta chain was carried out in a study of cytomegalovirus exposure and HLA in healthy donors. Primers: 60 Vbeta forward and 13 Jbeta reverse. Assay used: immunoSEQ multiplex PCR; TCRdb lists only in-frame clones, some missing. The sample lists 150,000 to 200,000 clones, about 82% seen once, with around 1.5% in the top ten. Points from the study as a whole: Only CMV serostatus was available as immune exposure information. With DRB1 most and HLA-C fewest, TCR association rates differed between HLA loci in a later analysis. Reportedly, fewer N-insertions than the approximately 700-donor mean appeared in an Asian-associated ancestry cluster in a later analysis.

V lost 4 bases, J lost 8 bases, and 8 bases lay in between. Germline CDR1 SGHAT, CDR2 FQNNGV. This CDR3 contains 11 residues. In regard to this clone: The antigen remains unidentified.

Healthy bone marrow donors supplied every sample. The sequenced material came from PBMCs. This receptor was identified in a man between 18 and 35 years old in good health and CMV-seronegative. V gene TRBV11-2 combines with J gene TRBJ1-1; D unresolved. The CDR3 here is CASSYGSEAFF. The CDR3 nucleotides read TGTGCCAGCAGCTATGGGAGCGAAGCTTTCTTT. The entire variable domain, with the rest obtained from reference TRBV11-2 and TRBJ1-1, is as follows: EAGVAQSPRYKIIEKRQSVAFWCNPISGHATLYWYQQILGQGPKLLIQFQNNGVVDDSQLPKDRFSAERLKGVDSTLKIQPAKLEDSAVYLCASSYGSEAFFGQGTRLTVV.